The source of this T cell receptor (beta chain) is a study of CD8 T cells in ankylosing spondylitis. The sample holds a few counts of this clonotype. TCRdb reprocessed the 5' RACE reads with MiXCR, giving one entry per CDR3 protein. This table holds 200,000 to 250,000 distinct CDR3 sequences, roughly a tenth found once. The origin of this receptor is a male donor with ankylosing spondylitis or in good health (not recorded which). Sequencing was carried out using blood, either unsorted or a sorted T cell fraction (not recorded which).

In DNA, the CDR3 is TGCAGTGCTGTACTTGGACAGAACCAGCGGGGCTACACCTTC. Translating gives CSAVLGQNQRGYTF. This chain joins TRBV20-1 and TRBJ1-2, with a weak D call TRBD1 (6 bases). The ends were cut back, 5 bases at V and 8 bases at J, with 21 bases in the middle. CDR3 length: 14 amino acids. Looked up from germline, CDR1 is DFQATT and CDR2 is SNEGSKA (reference sequence).